This record concerns one TCR beta chain sequence. These data belong to a study of blood T cell repertoires in COVID-19. Study in general: Sources were T cells, B-cell-depleted T cells, or PBMCs; the material itself was cDNA or gDNA.

CDR1 is SGDLS, CDR2 YYNGEE, per germline. CDR3 size: 15 residues. The V end lost 3 bases, the J end lost 1 base, and 10 bases lay between the germline ends. As handled by the study authors: Estimated nucleated cell counts came from reference gene primer amplification. The data were produced by immunoSEQ multiplex PCR, yet TCRdb's version contains in-frame clones alone and is incomplete. That table gives V, J and clone size, and the DNA gave D and trimming. The sample yields about 210,000 clones, around 80% seen once. One Seattle source followed patients from active infection through their disease course.

The sequencing sample was made of peripheral blood. The V and J genes are TRBV9 and TRBJ1-4; D gene uncertain. The TCR was taken from a woman aged 80 or over with COVID-19, enrolled during active disease. DNA for the CDR3: TGTGCCAGCAGCGCCCGACGGGGAACTAATGAAAAACTGTTTTTT. This sequence encodes CASSARRGTNEKLFF.